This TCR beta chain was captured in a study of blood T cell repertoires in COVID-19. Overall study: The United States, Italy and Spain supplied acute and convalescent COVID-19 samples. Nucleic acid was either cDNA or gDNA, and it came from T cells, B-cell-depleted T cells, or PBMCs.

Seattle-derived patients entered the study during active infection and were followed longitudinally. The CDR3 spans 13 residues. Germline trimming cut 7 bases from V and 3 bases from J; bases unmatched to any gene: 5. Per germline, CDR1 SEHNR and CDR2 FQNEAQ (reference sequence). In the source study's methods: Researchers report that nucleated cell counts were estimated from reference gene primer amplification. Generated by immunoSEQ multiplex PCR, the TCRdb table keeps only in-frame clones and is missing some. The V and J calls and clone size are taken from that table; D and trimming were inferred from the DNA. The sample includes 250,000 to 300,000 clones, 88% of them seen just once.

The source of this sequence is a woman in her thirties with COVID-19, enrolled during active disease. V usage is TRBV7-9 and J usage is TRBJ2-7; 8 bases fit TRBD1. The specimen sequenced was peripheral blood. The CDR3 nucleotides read TGTGCCAGCACCTTCGACAGGGGCTACGAGCAGTACTTC. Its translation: CASTFDRGYEQYF.